Below are 25 T cell receptor beta chains sequenced from a single sample in a study of shared clonotypes between healthy human individuals. Measured with immunoSEQ multiplex PCR; TCRdb has only the in-frame clones, and not every one. The table lists millions of clones, around 93% of them singletons. Naive-designated CD8 cells lacked CD45RO, were positively enriched for CCR7, and omitted terminally differentiated effector memory CD45RA+ cells. The sample comprised naive CD8+ T cells from PBMCs. Receptor source: a young man in good health. Some clones in this sample may be carry-over from other donors' samples.

A single count supports this clone. The chain carries TRBV12-5 and TRBJ2-3; TRBD2 aligns across 11 bases. CDR1 LGHNT and CDR2 FRNRAP come from the germline V gene. This CDR3 comprises 19 residues. Trimming removed 5 bases from V and 0 bases from J; junction bases left unmatched: 13. CDR3 coding DNA: TGTGCTAGTGGTAAGAATAGCGGGAGGGCAGTACCTAGCACAGATACGCAGTATTTT. As protein: CASGKNSGRAVPSTDTQYF.

This clone appeared once. The V and J genes are TRBV2 and TRBJ2-1; possible D gene TRBD2, 5 bases. Germline V gene sequence: CDR1 SNHLY, CDR2 FYNNEI. The CDR3 is 14 residues long. The V end was cut by 5 bases, the J end by 7 bases, with 15 bases between. The CDR3, as DNA: TGTGCCAGCAGTCTAGCCGCTCCGGGGAATGAGCAGTTCTTC. It translates to CASSLAAPGNEQFF.

The chain combines TRBV13 with TRBJ2-2; TRBD2 might be the D (5 bases). Germline V gene sequence: CDR1 PRHDT, CDR2 FYEKMQ (reference sequence). Trimming pared 5 bases from V and 5 bases from J, leaving 15 bases between. The CDR3 covers 15 residues. The CDR3 region has the DNA TGTGCCAGCAGCCCCCGAGGGCTGGGAACCGGGGAGCTGTTTTTT. As protein: CASSPRGLGTGELFF.

The rearrangement links TRBV6-1 to TRBJ2-5; D call uncertain. Germline assignment: CDR1 MNHNS and CDR2 SASEGT. This CDR3 is 14 amino acids long. V was trimmed by 2 bases and J by 3 bases, leaving 10 bases between them. CDR3: CASSELDWEETQYF. The CDR3 coding sequence is TGTGCCAGCAGTGAATTAGACTGGGAAGAGACCCAGTACTTC.

This chain connects TRBV4-2 to TRBJ2-1; no firm D call. Germline CDR1 LGHNA, CDR2 YNFKEQ. CDR3 size: 16 residues. Trimming stripped 0 bases from V and 3 bases from J, with 12 bases between. The CDR3 is CASSQDVAVIYNEQFF. CDR3 bases: TGTGCCAGCAGCCAAGATGTGGCAGTTATCTACAATGAGCAGTTCTTC.

This chain uses TRBV7-2 with TRBJ2-2, with 10 positions matching TRBD2. CDR1 is SGHTA, CDR2 FQGNSA, per germline. The junction had 8 bases not matched to a gene; V was cut back by 5 bases and J by 5 bases. The CDR3 is made up of 16 amino acids. The CDR3 DNA is TGTGCCAGCAGCCCACCGGCGGGACTAGCGACCGGGGAGCTGTTTTTT. This translates into CASSPPAGLATGELFF.

V usage is TRBV27 and J usage is TRBJ2-7; D uncertain. The CDR3 runs 14 residues. V lost 2 bases to trimming and J lost 5 bases, with 13 bases between them. Germline loops: CDR1 MNHEY, CDR2 SMNVEV (reference sequence). The CDR3 DNA reads as TGTGCCAGCAGTTTAATAGGTAGTTCCCACGAGCAGTACTTC. Translated, it gives CASSLIGSSHEQYF.

This clone occurred a few times. The chain couples TRBV19 to TRBJ2-1, with D possibly being TRBD2 (6 bases). This CDR3 is built from 13 residues. V lost 6 bases and J lost 6, with 12 bases in between. Germline V gene data show CDR1 as LNHDA and CDR2 as SQIVND (reference sequence). This CDR3 reads CASRTGTANEQFF. Written as DNA, the CDR3 is TGTGCCAGTAGAACCGGGACTGCCAATGAGCAGTTCTTC.

For this clone: The sample has other DNA sequences that encode this CDR3 too. The chain uses TRBV19 and TRBJ2-1; D is undetermined. Trimming took off 1 base at V and 7 bases at J, with 8 bases between the two ends. The CDR3 runs 13 residues. Per germline, CDR1 LNHDA and CDR2 SQIVND (reference sequence). The CDR3 nucleotides read TGTGCCAGTAGTATAGGGTTGCGGAATGAGCAGTTCTTC. It codes for CASSIGLRNEQFF.

This CDR3 reads CASSHTGTGSYEQYF. Here the CDR3 DNA reads TGCGCCAGCAGCCACACCGGGACAGGGAGCTACGAGCAGTACTTC. This chain connects TRBV4-1 to TRBJ2-7; 9 bases match TRBD1. The germline V gene encodes CDR1 MGHRA and CDR2 YSYEKL. V gave up 3 bases and J gave up 3 bases; unmatched junction bases: 6. The CDR3 is 15 residues long.

The chain joins TRBV10-3 to TRBJ2-7; D may correspond to TRBD1 or TRBD2 (6 bases each). The V gene lost 6 bases and the J gene lost 6 bases, with 12 bases spanning the gap. Germline values: CDR1 ENHRY, CDR2 SYGVKD. The CDR3 runs to 12 residues. This CDR3 reads CAIRVSGAEQYF. For the CDR3, the DNA is TGTGCCATCAGAGTATCGGGGGCCGAGCAGTACTTC.

The chain joins TRBV7-2 to TRBJ1-1; the D gene is possibly TRBD1 (5 bases). CDR3 length: 15 residues. V was shortened by 5 bases and J by 0 bases, with 13 bases between the two germline ends. Germline assignment: CDR1 SGHTA and CDR2 FQGNSA. Here the CDR3 reads CASSPLGVMNTEAFF. The CDR3 bases are TGTGCCAGCAGCCCCCTGGGGGTGATGAACACTGAAGCTTTCTTT.

The chain is built from TRBV6-6 and TRBJ2-7; TRBD2 matches at 7 bases. CDR1 and CDR2 from the germline V gene are MNHNY and SVGAGI (reference sequence). The CDR3 spans 13 residues. J was trimmed by 5 bases and V by 2 bases; bases with no gene match: 3. CDR3 coding DNA: TGTGCCAGCAGTTACGGGAGCGGGAACGAGCAGTACTTC. It specifies CASSYGSGNEQYF.

This clone was recorded a few times. The CDR3 loop is CASSGQGPQPQHF. The CDR3 coding sequence is TGTGCCAGCAGTGGTCAGGGCCCTCAGCCCCAGCATTTT. V usage is TRBV2 and J usage is TRBJ1-5; perhaps TRBD1 as D (5 bases). With 4 bases removed from V and 6 bases from J, the gap between germline ends came to 10 bases. The CDR3 extends over 13 amino acids. The germline V gene has CDR1 SNHLY and CDR2 FYNNEI.

J is TRBJ2-1 and V is TRBV9; possibly TRBD1 or TRBD2 for D (5 bases each). Germline V CDR1 and CDR2: SGDLS, YYNGEE. The CDR3 is made up of 13 amino acids. The ends were cut back, 0 bases at V and 9 bases at J, with 10 bases in the middle. CDR3 loop: CASSVAGSGEQFF. For the CDR3, the DNA is TGTGCCAGCAGCGTAGCAGGGAGCGGTGAGCAGTTCTTC.

In its sample, this clone was seen once. V usage is TRBV19 and J usage is TRBJ1-4; no clear D. CDR1 is LNHDA and CDR2 is SQIVND in the germline V gene (reference sequence). Trimming removed 7 bases at V and 0 bases at J, with 15 bases between. This CDR3 spans 16 amino acids. This chain's CDR3 is CASMTADHATNEKLFF. In nucleotides, the CDR3 is TGTGCCAGTATGACGGCGGATCATGCAACTAATGAAAAACTGTTTTTT.

The rearrangement joins TRBV19 to TRBJ1-2; tentative D call: TRBD1 (6 bases). The CDR3 loop spans 13 amino acids. Trimming removed 9 bases from V and 3 bases from J, with 14 bases in between. The germline V gene encodes CDR1 LNHDA and CDR2 SQIVND (reference sequence). The CDR3 protein is CASLGQMDYGYTF. The CDR3 DNA reads as TGTGCCAGCCTAGGACAGATGGACTATGGCTACACCTTC.

The rearrangement uses TRBV7-9 and TRBJ2-7; 10 nucleotides line up with TRBD2. The CDR3 totals 15 residues. J was trimmed by 2 bases and V by 1 base; bases with no gene match: 2. Germline values: CDR1 SEHNR, CDR2 FQNEAQ (reference sequence). CDR3 loop: CASSLDSGRTYEQYF. The CDR3 bases are TGTGCCAGCAGCTTAGATAGCGGGAGGACCTACGAGCAGTACTTC.

This clone was detected only once. The rearrangement uses TRBV2 and TRBJ2-1, with 9 positions matching TRBD2. The germline gives CDR1 SNHLY, CDR2 FYNNEI. The trim removed 0 bases at V and 11 bases at J, leaving 11 bases unmatched. This CDR3 has 16 amino acids. The CDR3 nucleotides are TGTGCCAGCAGTGAAGCGCGGGGGGGGCCCGATGAGCAGCAGTTCTTC. Protein sequence: CASSEARGGPDEQQFF.

This clone was counted a few times. At the DNA level, this CDR3 is encoded by other sequences in the same sample as well. The V call is TRBV9, the J call TRBJ1-1; no clear D gene. Trimming stripped 0 bases from V and 5 bases from J, with 5 bases between. This CDR3 comprises 12 residues. Germline V CDR1 and CDR2: SGDLS, YYNGEE. The CDR3 spells CASSVGETEAFF. The CDR3 DNA sequence: TGTGCCAGCAGCGTAGGGGAGACTGAAGCTTTCTTT.

J is TRBJ2-1 and V is TRBV6-5; tentatively, D is TRBD2 (6 bases). There are 13 residues in the CDR3. With 4 bases removed from V and 9 bases from J, the gap between germline ends came to 13 bases. The germline V gene encodes CDR1 MNHEY and CDR2 SVGAGI. CDR3 protein: CASSWRDGIEQFF. As DNA, the CDR3 is TGTGCCAGCAGTTGGCGGGATGGGATTGAGCAGTTCTTC.

V and J are TRBV29-1 and TRBJ2-7; D possibly corresponds to TRBD1 (6 bases). Trimming removed 7 bases at V and 0 bases at J, with 13 bases between. In germline, CDR1 is SQVTM, CDR2 ANQGSEA. There are 13 residues in the CDR3. CDR3 sequence reads: CSARDTDSYEQYF. DNA of the CDR3: TGCAGCGCCCGGGACACGGACTCCTACGAGCAGTACTTC.

The CDR3 loop is CASQGLGETQYF. The CDR3 DNA reads as TGCGCCAGCCAGGGGCTAGGGGAGACCCAGTACTTC. The V and J genes are TRBV5-1 and TRBJ2-5, with D maybe TRBD1 (6 bases). CDR1 is SGHRS and CDR2 is YFSETQ in the germline V gene. The CDR3 sequence is 12 residues long. The germline V and J ends were trimmed by 7 bases and 5 bases, with 12 bases remaining between them.

The rearrangement joins TRBV4-1 to TRBJ2-6; possibly TRBD2 for D (5 bases). CDR3 size: 17 residues. The germline V and J ends were trimmed by 4 bases and 4 bases, with 17 bases remaining between them. Germline values: CDR1 MGHRA, CDR2 YSYEKL. The CDR3 loop is CASSPTTRGYGANVLTF. The CDR3 coding sequence is TGCGCCAGCAGCCCTACCACTAGAGGGTACGGGGCCAACGTCCTGACTTTC.

The chain uses TRBV5-6 and TRBJ2-2; D may be TRBD2 (6 bases). V lost 4 bases to trimming and J lost 0 bases, with 13 bases between them. This CDR3 is built from 16 residues. Germline CDR1 is SGHDT and CDR2 is YYEEEE. The CDR3: CASSRLGRTNTGELFF. The CDR3 DNA follows: TGTGCCAGCAGCCGGTTAGGGAGGACGAACACCGGGGAGCTGTTTTTT.